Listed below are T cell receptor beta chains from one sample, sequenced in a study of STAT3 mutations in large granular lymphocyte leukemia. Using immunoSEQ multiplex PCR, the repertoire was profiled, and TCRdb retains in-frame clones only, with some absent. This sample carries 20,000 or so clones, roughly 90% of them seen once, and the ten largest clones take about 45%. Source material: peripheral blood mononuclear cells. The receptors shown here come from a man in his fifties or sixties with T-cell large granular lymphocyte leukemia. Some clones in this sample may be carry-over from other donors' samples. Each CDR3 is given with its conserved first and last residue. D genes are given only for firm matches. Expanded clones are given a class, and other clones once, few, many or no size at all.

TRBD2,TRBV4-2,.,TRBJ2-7,CASSQDPHSGYLGQYF,TGTGCCAGCAGCCAGGATCCCCATAGCGGGTACCTAGGGCAGTACTTC
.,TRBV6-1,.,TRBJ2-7,CASSYDYEQYF,TGTGCCAGCAGTTACGATTACGAGCAGTACTTC
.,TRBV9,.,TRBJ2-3,CASSVGNEDTQYF,TGTGCCAGCAGCGTAGGGAACGAGGATACGCAGTATTTT
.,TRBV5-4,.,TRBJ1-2,CASSPVGGPAGGYTF,TGTGCCAGCAGCCCGGTCGGCGGACCCGCGGGTGGCTACACCTTC
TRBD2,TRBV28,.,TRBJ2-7,CASSSLLAGVDEQYF,TGTGCCAGCAGTTCCCTGCTAGCGGGAGTGGACGAGCAGTACTTC
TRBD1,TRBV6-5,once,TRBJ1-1,CASSTGGNTEAFF,TGTGCCAGCAGTACAGGGGGGAACACTGAAGCTTTCTTT
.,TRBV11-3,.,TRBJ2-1,CASSLNPGGHEQFF,TGTGCCAGCAGCTTGAATCCCGGAGGGCATGAGCAGTTCTTC
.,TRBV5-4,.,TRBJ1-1,CASSPGGGRNTEAFF,TGTGCCAGCAGCCCCGGGGGGGGGAGGAACACTGAAGCTTTCTTT
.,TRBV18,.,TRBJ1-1,CASSPGLNTEAFF,TGTGCCAGCTCACCAGGACTGAACACTGAAGCTTTCTTT
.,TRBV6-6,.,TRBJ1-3,CASSYPGGGNTIYF,TGTGCCAGCAGTTATCCCGGGGGTGGAAACACCATATATTTT
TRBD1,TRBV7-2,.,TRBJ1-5,CASSRDRVDQPQHF,TGTGCCAGCAGCCGGGACAGGGTGGATCAGCCCCAGCATTTT
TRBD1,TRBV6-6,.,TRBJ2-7,CASSQQGDGQYF,TGTGCCAGCAGCCAACAGGGGGACGGGCAGTACTTC
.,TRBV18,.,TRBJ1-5,CASSPPAASNQPQHF,TGTGCCAGCTCACCCCCGGCGGCTAGCAATCAGCCCCAGCATTTT
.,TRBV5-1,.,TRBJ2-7,CASSWGTSYEQYF,TGCGCCAGCAGCTGGGGGACTTCCTACGAGCAGTACTTC
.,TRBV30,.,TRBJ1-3,CAWRPPHRYSGNTIYF,TGTGCCTGGAGACCTCCCCACCGTTACTCTGGAAACACCATATATTTT
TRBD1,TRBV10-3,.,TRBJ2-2,CAISRQGAPTGELFF,TGTGCCATCAGTCGACAGGGGGCGCCCACCGGGGAGCTGTTTTTT
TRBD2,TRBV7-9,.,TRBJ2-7,CASSRGGDGNYEQYF,TGTGCCAGCAGCCGCGGGGGGGACGGAAACTACGAGCAGTACTTC
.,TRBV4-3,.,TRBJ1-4,CASSQAGGWEKLFF,TGCGCCAGCAGCCAAGCGGGGGGTTGGGAAAAACTGTTTTTT
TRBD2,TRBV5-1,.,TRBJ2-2,CASSLAGGGTGELFF,TGCGCCAGCAGCTTAGCGGGAGGCGGTACCGGGGAGCTGTTTTTT
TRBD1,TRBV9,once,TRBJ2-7,CASSLSGTGGDEQYF,TGTGCCAGCAGCCTATCCGGGACAGGGGGCGACGAGCAGTACTTC
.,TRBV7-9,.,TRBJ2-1,CASSSLMDRPYNEQFF,TGTGCCAGCAGCTCCCTGATGGATCGCCCGTACAATGAGCAGTTCTTC
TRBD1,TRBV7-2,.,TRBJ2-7,CASSLEGGTGRYEQYF,TGTGCCAGCAGCTTAGAAGGGGGGACAGGGCGGTACGAGCAGTACTTC
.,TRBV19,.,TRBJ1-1,CASSIDTASPGTEAFF,TGTGCCAGTAGTATAGATACAGCTAGTCCGGGCACTGAAGCTTTCTTT
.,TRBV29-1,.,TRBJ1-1,CSVDVGKGGTEAFF,TGCAGCGTTGATGTCGGGAAGGGAGGAACTGAAGCTTTCTTT
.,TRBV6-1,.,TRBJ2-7,CASGEPAGTIHEQYF,TGTGCCAGCGGGGAGCCAGCCGGGACAATCCACGAGCAGTACTTC
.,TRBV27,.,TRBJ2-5,CASSLRDQETQYF,TGTGCCAGCAGTTTAAGGGACCAAGAGACCCAGTACTTC
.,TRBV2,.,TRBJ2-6,CASSEWGAGANVLTF,TGTGCCAGCAGTGAGTGGGGGGCTGGGGCCAACGTCCTGACTTTC